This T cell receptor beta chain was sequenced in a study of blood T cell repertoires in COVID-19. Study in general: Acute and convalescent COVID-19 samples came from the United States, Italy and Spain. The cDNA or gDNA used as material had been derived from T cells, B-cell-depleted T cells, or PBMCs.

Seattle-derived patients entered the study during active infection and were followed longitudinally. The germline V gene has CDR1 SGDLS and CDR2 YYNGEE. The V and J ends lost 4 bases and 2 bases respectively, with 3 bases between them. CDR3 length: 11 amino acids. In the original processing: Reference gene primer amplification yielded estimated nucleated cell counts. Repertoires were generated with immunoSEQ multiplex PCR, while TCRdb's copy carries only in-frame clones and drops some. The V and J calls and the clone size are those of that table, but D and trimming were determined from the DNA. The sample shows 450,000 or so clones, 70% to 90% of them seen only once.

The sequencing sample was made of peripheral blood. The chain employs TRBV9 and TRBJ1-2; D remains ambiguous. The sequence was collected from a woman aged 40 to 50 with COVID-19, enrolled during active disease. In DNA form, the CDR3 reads TGTGCCAGCAGCTCAAACTATGGCTACACCTTC. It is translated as CASSSNYGYTF.